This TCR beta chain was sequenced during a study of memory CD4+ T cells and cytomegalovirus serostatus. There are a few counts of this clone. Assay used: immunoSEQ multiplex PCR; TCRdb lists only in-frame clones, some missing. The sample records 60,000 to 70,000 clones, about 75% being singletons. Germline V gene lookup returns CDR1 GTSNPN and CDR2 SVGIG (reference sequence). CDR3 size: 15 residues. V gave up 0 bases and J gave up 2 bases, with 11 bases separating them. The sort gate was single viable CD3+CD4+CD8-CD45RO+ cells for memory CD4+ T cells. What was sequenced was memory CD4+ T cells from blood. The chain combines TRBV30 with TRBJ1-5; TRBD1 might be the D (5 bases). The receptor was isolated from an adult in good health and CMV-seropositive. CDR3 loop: CAWSVQLGGNQPQHF. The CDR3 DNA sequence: TGTGCCTGGAGTGTACAACTGGGGGGCAATCAGCCCCAGCATTTT.